Listed here are 7 T cell receptor beta chains from one sample, sequenced in a study of radiotherapy plus CTLA-4 blockade in lung cancer. Method: immunoSEQ multiplex PCR; TCRdb's copy keeps in-frame clones and lacks some. Counted here are about 56,000 clones, around 79% occurring once; the ten biggest clones make up roughly 15%. Sequences were derived from peripheral blood, sampled from a patient treated with radiotherapy plus ipilimumab. These receptors all stem from a human donor with non-small cell lung cancer who had a complete response to radiotherapy plus ipilimumab.

V is TRBV5-5 and J is TRBJ1-5; TRBD1 aligns across 8 bases. Germline CDR1 and CDR2: SGHKS and YYEKEE (reference sequence). CDR3 length: 15 amino acids. V was clipped by 3 bases and J by 6 bases; unmatched bases: 8. The CDR3 DNA reads as TGTGCCAGCAGCTCTACAGGGGGGTTCGGTCAGCCCCAGCATTTT. Its protein product is CASSSTGGFGQPQHF.

This chain connects TRBV2 to TRBJ2-1, with a possible D match to TRBD2 (5 bases). CDR1 and CDR2 from the germline V gene are SNHLY and FYNNEI. The length of the CDR3 is 15 residues. V was shortened by 10 bases and J by 3 bases, with 19 bases between the two germline ends. The CDR3 nucleotides are TGTGCCACCAAGAGGCAAGCGGAACGCTACAATGAGCAGTTCTTC. Encoded protein: CATKRQAERYNEQFF.

CDR3 protein: CASSPGTGGNYGYTF. CDR3 bases: TGTGCCAGCTCACCAGGGACAGGGGGTAACTATGGCTACACCTTC. The gene calls are TRBV18 and TRBJ1-2; 11 bases agree with TRBD1. The CDR3 consists of 15 residues. Germline trimming cut 2 bases from V and 1 base from J; bases unmatched to any gene: 0. Looked up from germline, CDR1 is KGHSH and CDR2 is LQKENI.

As regards this clone: The sample holds other DNA sequences that translate to the same CDR3. V gene TRBV4-1 combines with J gene TRBJ2-1, with 9 nucleotides matching TRBD2. There are 18 residues in the CDR3. V shed 1 base and J 4 bases; nucleotides not matched to a gene: 11. CDR1 is MGHRA and CDR2 is YSYEKL in the germline V gene. The CDR3, as DNA: TGCGCCAGCAGCCAAGTAATAGCGGGAGTGGGACCTTACAATGAGCAGTTCTTC. This translates into CASSQVIAGVGPYNEQFF.

The chain has TRBV27 and TRBJ1-3; 8 bases are a match to TRBD1. This CDR3 comprises 15 residues. In germline, CDR1 is MNHEY, CDR2 SMNVEV (reference sequence). The trim removed 2 bases at V and 4 bases at J, leaving 4 bases unmatched. The CDR3 DNA follows: TGTGCCAGCAGTTTAATGACAGGGGAAGGAAACACCATATATTTT. It translates to CASSLMTGEGNTIYF.

CDR3 bases: TGTGCCAGTAGTATCCGTGGTGGGGTAGCGGGAGTAAGGGAGACCCAGTACTTC. Translation gives CASSIRGGVAGVRETQYF. This chain connects TRBV19 to TRBJ2-5, with 9 nucleotides matching TRBD2. The length of the CDR3 is 18 residues. The germline V gene encodes CDR1 LNHDA and CDR2 SQIVND (reference sequence). J lost 5 bases, V lost 3 bases, and 16 bases had no gene match.

The chain employs TRBV6-1 and TRBJ1-6; perhaps TRBD1 as D (6 bases). The length of the CDR3 is 15 residues. CDR1 and CDR2 (germline): MNHNS, SASEGT. V lost 3 bases, J lost 4 bases, and 10 bases lay in between. DNA for the CDR3: TGTGCCAGCAGTGACCGGGGGGCTTATAATTCACCCCTCCACTTT. Translating gives CASSDRGAYNSPLHF.